These T cell receptor beta chains were read from a single sample in a study of liver allograft versus peripheral blood T cells. TCRdb called the reads again in MiXCR, with one record for every CDR3 protein. The sample includes some 14,000 distinct CDR3 sequences, 20% seen only once; the top ten take roughly 5.2%. Receptor source: a human patient who had a liver transplant. Some T cells may be provided by the graft donor. CDR3s include the opening cysteine and the closing phenylalanine or tryptophan. A D gene is named only where the DNA matches it firmly. Size is stated for part of the rows, as once, few or many counts, or as a class when the clone is expanded.

V gene	clone size	D gene	J gene	CDR3 DNA	CDR3 protein
TRBV5-1	NA	NA	TRBJ1-5	TGCGCCAGCAGCTTGGGTGACAGTCCCAATCAGCCCCAGCATTTT	CASSLGDSPNQPQHF
TRBV7-2	NA	TRBD2	TRBJ2-7	TGTGCCAGCAGTCCAACCCTCTCGGGAGGCGAGCAGTACTTC	CASSPTLSGGEQYF
TRBV7-9	many	NA	TRBJ2-5	TGTGCCAGCAGCTCGTTCGTACTAGAAGAGACCCAGTACTTC	CASSSFVLEETQYF
TRBV5-5	NA	NA	TRBJ1-1	TGTGCCAGCAGCTTGGATGGCCAGGGGAACACTGAAGCTTTCTTT	CASSLDGQGNTEAFF
TRBV27	few	TRBD1	TRBJ1-1	TGTGCCAGCAGTTATGGACAGGGGCGAGGAGGAACTGAAGCTTTCTTT	CASSYGQGRGGTEAFF
TRBV20-1	many	TRBD1	TRBJ1-2	TGCAGTGCTAGCCCGCGACAGGGCGCCAACTATGGCTACACCTTC	CSASPRQGANYGYTF
TRBV7-9	NA	TRBD1	TRBJ2-1	TGTGCCAGCAGCGCCCGGGACAGGGTGCTGGGTGAGCAGTTCTTC	CASSARDRVLGEQFF
TRBV18	medium-sized	NA	TRBJ2-7	TGTGCCAGCTCACCTATGTCAGTCTACGAGCAGTACTTC	CASSPMSVYEQYF
TRBV7-9	NA	NA	TRBJ1-2	TGTGCCAGCAGCTTAGTTCCCTCGGGAGCCCACTATGGCTACACCTTC	CASSLVPSGAHYGYTF
TRBV18	medium-sized	NA	TRBJ1-2	TGTGCCAGCTCACCGGGGCAGGGAGATGGCTACACCTTC	CASSPGQGDGYTF
TRBV30	NA	NA	TRBJ1-2	TGTGCCTGGAGATTTGGACCCCTCGCTAACTATGGCTACACCTTC	CAWRFGPLANYGYTF
TRBV20-1	NA	TRBD1	TRBJ1-1	TGCAGTGCCCGGGACAGGGGTCGGGGTAAGATTGAAGCTTTCTTT	CSARDRGRGKIEAFF
TRBV10-3	NA	TRBD2	TRBJ2-4	TGTGCCATCAGTGCCGGTAGCGGGGGGGCGGACATTCAGTACTTC	CAISAGSGGADIQYF
TRBV6-6	few	TRBD1	TRBJ2-1	TGTGCCAGCAAGCAGGGGGCGAGTGAGCAGTTCTTC	CASKQGASEQFF
TRBV28	few	NA	TRBJ1-6	TGTGCCAGCAGTCCAGGGTTTTATTCACCCCTCCACTTT	CASSPGFYSPLHF
TRBV10-3	medium-sized	TRBD1	TRBJ1-6	TGTGCCATTTCCCCGGGACAGGGGATGGCGACGGATAATTCACCCCTCCACTTT	CAISPGQGMATDNSPLHF
TRBV7-2	NA	TRBD1	TRBJ1-2	TGTGCCAGCAGCTTAGTGGAGGGGGCGGTAGGCTACACCTTC	CASSLVEGAVGYTF
TRBV5-4	few	TRBD2	TRBJ2-1	TGTGCCAGCAGCGCCGCTAGCGGGGGGGCTTACAATGAGCAGTTCTTC	CASSAASGGAYNEQFF
TRBV2	NA	NA	TRBJ2-5	TGTGCCAGCAGTACCCAAGAGACCCAGTACTTC	CASSTQETQYF
TRBV11-2	few	TRBD1	TRBJ2-7	TGTGCCAGCAGCCCCCCTAGAGGGACAGGGGCCTACGAGCAGTACTTC	CASSPPRGTGAYEQYF
TRBV20-1	few	TRBD2	TRBJ2-7	TGCAGTGCTAGAGACCCCGGGACTAACCCCTACGAGCAGTACTTC	CSARDPGTNPYEQYF
TRBV6-5	many	NA	TRBJ1-6	TGTGCCAGCAGTCAACAGGGTTTAGGGAATTCACCCCTCCACTTT	CASSQQGLGNSPLHF
TRBV7-2	few	NA	TRBJ2-1	TGTGCCAGCAGCCCCCAGGGACCGAATAGGGACAATGAGCAGTTCTTC	CASSPQGPNRDNEQFF
TRBV20-1	few	NA	TRBJ1-4	TGCAGTGCTGTTGATCCCGACGGTCTGGGGGAAAAACTGTTTTTT	CSAVDPDGLGEKLFF
TRBV18	medium-sized	NA	TRBJ1-1	TGTGCCAGCTCACCACCGATAGGGAGAGCTTTCTTT	CASSPPIGRAFF
TRBV6-1	few	NA	TRBJ1-5	TGTGCCAGTCACAGGGAAGGTCAGCCCCAGCATTTT	CASHREGQPQHF
TRBV12-3/TRBV12-4	NA	NA	TRBJ1-5	TGTGCCAGCAGTTTAGAGGGTAGCAATCAGCCCCAGCATTTT	CASSLEGSNQPQHF
TRBV6-5	medium-sized	NA	TRBJ1-3	TGTGCCAGCAGTTACTCGACGTCCGGGGTGGCTGGAAACACCATATATTTT	CASSYSTSGVAGNTIYF
TRBV6-6	medium-sized	NA	TRBJ1-3	TGTGCCAGCTTCCTACCCCAGGGTCACACCATATATTTT	CASFLPQGHTIYF
TRBV18	medium-sized	TRBD1	TRBJ1-1	TGTGCCAGCTCACCGCTTGCGACAGGGGGGTCAGATGAAGCTTTCTTT	CASSPLATGGSDEAFF
TRBV12-3/TRBV12-4	NA	NA	TRBJ1-2	TGTGCCAGCAGACTGACAGGTGGGTCTTCTGGCGGCTACACCTTC	CASRLTGGSSGGYTF
TRBV6-1	many	NA	TRBJ1-1	TGTGCCAGCAGTGCGGGAAGAGACACTGAAGCTTTCTTT	CASSAGRDTEAFF
TRBV6-1	NA	TRBD1	TRBJ1-2	TGTGCCAGCAGACAGGGGTACTATGGCTACACCTTC	CASRQGYYGYTF
TRBV19	NA	NA	TRBJ1-2	TGTGCCAGTAGTTTCCAGGGTTTCGATGGCCACACCTTC	CASSFQGFDGHTF
TRBV19	medium-sized	NA	TRBJ1-6	TGTGCCAGTAGCTCCCCGGGACGCTCCTATAATTCACCCCTCCACTTT	CASSSPGRSYNSPLHF
TRBV29-1	medium-sized	TRBD1	TRBJ1-5	TGCAGCGTAGGGGGGACAGGGGATCAGCCCCAGCATTTT	CSVGGTGDQPQHF
TRBV27	medium-sized	NA	TRBJ1-1	TGTGCCAGCAGCCGGACGCCCAGGGGCACTGAAGCTTTCTTT	CASSRTPRGTEAFF
TRBV15	few	NA	TRBJ1-2	TGTGCCACCAGCAGAGGAGTTTGGACAGAGAACTATGGCTACACCTTC	CATSRGVWTENYGYTF